Each of the 21 T cell receptor beta chains below was sequenced from the same sample in a study of early T cells in non-severe SARS-CoV-2 infection. TCRdb analysed the 5' RACE reads with MiXCR anew, one entry per CDR3 protein. Of 50,000 to 65,000 distinct CDR3 sequences detected, 15% to 20% appear once; the ten largest clones hold about 8.4%. Sequenced here: whole blood, sampled at baseline. The receptor source for this set is an adult who was a healthcare worker with PCR-confirmed SARS-CoV-2 infection or an uninfected control (not recorded which).

This clonotype was found a few times. The chain joins TRBV7-9 to TRBJ2-1; D ambiguous. Trimming shortened V by 2 bases and J by 8 bases, and 7 bases separated the two germline ends. This CDR3 comprises 12 residues. Germline-derived CDR1 and CDR2 are SEHNR and FQNEAQ (reference sequence). CDR3 DNA: TGTGCCAGCAGCTTAATGAACGATGAGCAGTTCTTC. Protein sequence: CASSLMNDEQFF.

The chain recombines TRBV5-1 with TRBJ2-6; possible D gene TRBD2, 5 bases. This CDR3 is built from 14 residues. V gave up 7 bases and J gave up 1 base, with 9 bases separating them. The germline V gene has CDR1 SGHRS and CDR2 YFSETQ. The CDR3: CASRTGSGANVLTF. The CDR3 DNA reads as TGCGCCAGCCGGACGGGGTCTGGGGCCAACGTCCTGACTTTC.

This clonotype was found a few times. V is TRBV10-3 and J is TRBJ2-3; 12 bases map to TRBD2. The germline gives CDR1 ENHRY, CDR2 SYGVKD. Unmatched junction bases numbered 4, after V lost 8 bases and J lost 1 base. There are 15 residues in the CDR3. CDR3 sequence: CAIRTSGTGTDTQYF. The DNA for the CDR3 is TGTGCCATCCGGACTAGCGGGACTGGCACAGATACGCAGTATTTT.

This chain's CDR3 is CASSHRSGYNEQFF. CDR3 DNA: TGTGCCAGCAGCCACCGGTCGGGATACAATGAGCAGTTCTTC. This chain joins TRBV13 and TRBJ2-1; a weak D match, TRBD2 (5 bases). The CDR3 is made up of 14 amino acids. V lost 5 bases to trimming and J lost 4 bases, with 12 bases between them. From germline, CDR1 is PRHDT and CDR2 FYEKMQ (reference sequence).

This clonotype was seen many times. J is TRBJ2-2 and V is TRBV24-1, with D possibly TRBD1 on 5 matching bases. V was trimmed by 1 base and J by 6 bases, leaving 11 bases between them. The CDR3 length is 15 residues. Germline assignment: CDR1 KGHDR and CDR2 SFDVKD. CDR3 region: CATSDFLGHPGELFF. The CDR3 DNA reads as TGTGCCACCAGTGATTTTCTCGGACATCCCGGGGAGCTGTTTTTT.

This clonotype showed up just a few times. The V gene is TRBV20-1, the J gene TRBJ1-5; D may be TRBD1 (5 bases). The germline CDR1 and CDR2 sequences are DFQATT and SNEGSKA (reference sequence). The V end was cut by 3 bases, the J end by 4 bases, with 10 bases between. The CDR3 runs 13 residues. Here the CDR3 DNA reads TGCAGTGCTAGTGAATACAGGAATCAGCCCCAGCATTTT. This translates into CSASEYRNQPQHF.

This clonotype was counted ten times or more. V usage is TRBV7-9 and J usage is TRBJ2-1; 13 bases are a match to TRBD2. CDR1 SEHNR and CDR2 FQNEAQ come from the germline V gene (reference sequence). There are 18 residues in the CDR3. The V and J ends lost 5 bases and 8 bases, in that order; junction bases with no gene match: 15. DNA for the CDR3: TGTGCCAGCAGCCATCGGTCAATTGGGACTAGCGGGACCCATGAGCAGTTCTTC. Protein product: CASSHRSIGTSGTHEQFF.

In this sample, this clonotype turned up once. This chain connects TRBV24-1 to TRBJ2-3; D uncertain. There are 15 residues in the CDR3. The germline V and J ends were trimmed by 3 bases and 2 bases, with 11 bases remaining between them. CDR1 KGHDR and CDR2 SFDVKD come from the germline V gene. The DNA for the CDR3 is TGTGCCACCAGTGATGCACGAGACGCCACAGATACGCAGTATTTT. Its protein is CATSDARDATDTQYF.

This rearrangement joins TRBV20-1 to TRBJ1-5; 7 bases map to TRBD1. Germline values: CDR1 DFQATT, CDR2 SNEGSKA (reference sequence). Trimming cost V 6 bases and J 0 bases; bases outside gene matches: 5. The CDR3 runs 14 residues. The chain's CDR3 is CSASTGYSNQPQHF. In DNA form, the CDR3 reads TGCAGTGCATCGACAGGGTATAGCAATCAGCCCCAGCATTTT.

This clonotype came up a few times. The rearrangement uses TRBV28 and TRBJ2-1; D not certain. V shed 6 bases and J shed 1 base, with 7 bases lying between them. Germline V gene sequence: CDR1 MDHEN, CDR2 SYDVKM. This CDR3 comprises 13 residues. CDR3 in amino acids: CASRGLSYNEQFF. The CDR3 DNA is TGTGCCAGCAGAGGTCTATCCTACAATGAGCAGTTCTTC.

The chain couples TRBV5-1 to TRBJ2-1; D gene ambiguous. V lost 4 bases and J lost 1, with 15 bases in between. CDR1 and CDR2 (germline): SGHRS, YFSETQ. This CDR3 contains 16 residues. CDR3 bases: TGCGCCAGCAGCCACGGACGGTCCAGGTCCTACAATGAGCAGTTCTTC. Encoded protein: CASSHGRSRSYNEQFF.

The chain recombines TRBV2 with TRBJ2-2; D remains ambiguous. V shed 2 bases and J shed 3 bases, with 4 bases lying between them. Looked up from germline, CDR1 is SNHLY and CDR2 is FYNNEI. The CDR3 extends over 13 amino acids. Here the CDR3 DNA reads TGTGCCAGCAGTGAAATGGACACCGGGGAGCTGTTTTTT. Translation gives CASSEMDTGELFF.

This clonotype turned up a few times. The chain joins TRBV6-2 or TRBV6-3 to TRBJ1-4; 7 bases fit TRBD1. V lost 5 bases, J lost 8 bases, and 11 bases stayed unmatched. The CDR3 covers 15 residues. Germline-derived CDR1 and CDR2 are MNHEY and SVGEGT. The CDR3 region is CASSAYGTVTEKLFF. For the CDR3, the DNA is TGTGCCAGCAGTGCCTACGGGACAGTCACGGAAAAACTGTTTTTT.

The V gene is TRBV7-9, the J gene TRBJ2-5; D perhaps matches TRBD2 (6 bases). CDR3 length equals 15 residues. Germline values: CDR1 SEHNR, CDR2 FQNEAQ (reference sequence). The V and J ends lost 9 bases and 0 bases respectively, with 17 bases between them. CDR3 nucleotides: TGTGCCAGAGAGCCCATTAGCGGAAACCAAGAGACCCAGTACTTC. As protein: CAREPISGNQETQYF. Combining the CDR3 with reference TRBV7-9 and TRBJ2-5 gives the whole variable domain DTGVSQNPRHKITKRGQNVTFRCDPISEHNRLYWYRQTLGQGPEFLTYFQNEAQLEKSRLLSDRFSAERPKGSFSTLEIQRTEQGDSAMYLCAREPISGNQETQYFGPGTRLLVL.

Only a few counts were recorded for this clonotype. The chain combines TRBV19 with TRBJ2-7; 10 positions match TRBD1. This CDR3 is built from 13 residues. Germline loops: CDR1 LNHDA, CDR2 SQIVND (reference sequence). Unmatched junction bases numbered 4, after V lost 5 bases and J lost 6 bases. In nucleotides, the CDR3 is TGTGCCAGTAGTCCGACAGGGGGCGGCGAGCAGTACTTC. Translation gives CASSPTGGGEQYF.

This clonotype was picked up a small number of times. The V and J genes are TRBV30 and TRBJ1-6; a possible D gene is TRBD1 (5 bases). The length of the CDR3 is 13 residues. V gave up 4 bases and J gave up 7 bases, with 11 bases separating them. Looked up from germline, CDR1 is GTSNPN and CDR2 is SVGIG (reference sequence). CDR3: CAWTDGGNSPLHF. CDR3 coding DNA: TGTGCCTGGACAGACGGGGGGAATTCACCCCTCCACTTT.

V and J are TRBV19 and TRBJ2-1, with TRBD2 matching over 9 bases. The CDR3 loop spans 15 amino acids. J lost 9 bases, V lost 4 bases, and 10 bases had no gene match. Germline V CDR1 and CDR2: LNHDA, SQIVND (reference sequence). The CDR3 DNA follows: TGTGCCAGTAGTACCCTTAGCGGGAGCCTTAGTGAGCAGTTCTTC. This encodes CASSTLSGSLSEQFF. Drawing the rest from reference TRBV19 and TRBJ2-1, the complete variable domain is DGGITQSPKYLFRKEGQNVTLSCEQNLNHDAMYWYRQDPGQGLRLIYYSQIVNDFQKGDIAEGYSVSREKKESFPLTVTSAQKNPTAFYLCASSTLSGSLSEQFFGPGTRLTVL.

This clonotype has just a few counts. The rearrangement joins TRBV2 to TRBJ1-5; no clear D. The CDR3 sequence is 14 residues long. With 5 bases removed from V and 3 bases from J, the gap between germline ends came to 11 bases. Germline V gene data show CDR1 as SNHLY and CDR2 as FYNNEI. CDR3 residues: CASSRRNDNQPQHF. CDR3 DNA sequence: TGTGCCAGCAGTCGACGGAACGACAATCAGCCCCAGCATTTT. Drawing the rest from reference TRBV2 and TRBJ1-5, the complete variable domain is EPEVTQTPSHQVTQMGQEVILRCVPISNHLYFYWYRQILGQKVEFLVSFYNNEISEKSEIFDDQFSVERPDGSNFTLKIRSTKLEDSAMYFCASSRRNDNQPQHFGDGTRLSIL.

This clonotype appeared a few times. The chain recombines TRBV27 with TRBJ2-5; perhaps TRBD2 as D (5 bases). V lost 6 bases and J 5 bases, leaving 16 bases between the germline ends. CDR1 is MNHEY and CDR2 is SMNVEV in the germline V gene (reference sequence). The CDR3 sequence is 14 residues long. The CDR3 region has the DNA TGTGCCAGCAGGGGATACGAGGGCAGCGAGACCCAGTACTTC. Residues: CASRGYEGSETQYF.

This clonotype was recorded a few times. The CDR3 DNA reads TGTGCCAGCAGCGTAGCCCGGGAACTAGCGGGGGACGGGAGCACAGATACGCAGTATTTT. Its translation is CASSVARELAGDGSTDTQYF. The chain recombines TRBV9 with TRBJ2-3; 11 bases map to TRBD2. V was pared by 0 bases and J by 0 bases, with 12 bases of the junction left unmatched. Germline V gene sequence: CDR1 SGDLS, CDR2 YYNGEE. This CDR3 has 20 amino acids.

This clonotype was picked up a small number of times. V gene TRBV15 combines with J gene TRBJ2-1; D is perhaps TRBD2 (7 bases). Germline-derived CDR1 and CDR2 are LNHNV and YYDKDF (reference sequence). The V and J ends lost 0 bases and 5 bases respectively, with 14 bases between them. The CDR3 is 16 amino acids. CDR3 region: CATSRDGRGRNNEQFF. CDR3 in DNA: TGTGCCACCAGCAGAGATGGGAGGGGGAGAAACAATGAGCAGTTCTTC.